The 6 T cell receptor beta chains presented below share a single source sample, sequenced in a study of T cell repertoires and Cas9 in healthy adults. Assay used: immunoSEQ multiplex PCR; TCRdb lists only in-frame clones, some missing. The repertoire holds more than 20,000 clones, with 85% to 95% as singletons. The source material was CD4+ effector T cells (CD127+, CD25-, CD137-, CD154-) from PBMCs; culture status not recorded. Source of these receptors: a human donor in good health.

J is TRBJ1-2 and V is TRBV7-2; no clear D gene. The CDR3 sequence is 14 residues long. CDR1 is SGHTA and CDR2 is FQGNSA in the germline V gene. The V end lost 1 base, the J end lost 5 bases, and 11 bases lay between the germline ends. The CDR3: CASSLVGSIYGYTF. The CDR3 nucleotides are TGTGCCAGCAGCTTAGTGGGCAGCATTTATGGCTACACCTTC.

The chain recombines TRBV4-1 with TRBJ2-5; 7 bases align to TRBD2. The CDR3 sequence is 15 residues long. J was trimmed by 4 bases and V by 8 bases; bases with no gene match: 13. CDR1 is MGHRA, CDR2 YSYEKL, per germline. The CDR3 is CASSSGGSYPETQYF. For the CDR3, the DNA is TGCGCCAGCTCCTCCGGGGGGAGTTACCCAGAGACCCAGTACTTC.

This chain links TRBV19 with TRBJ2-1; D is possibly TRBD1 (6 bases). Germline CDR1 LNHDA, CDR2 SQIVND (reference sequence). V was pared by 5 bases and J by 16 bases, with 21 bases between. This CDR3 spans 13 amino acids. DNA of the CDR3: TGTGCCAGTAGTCCAAGCTGGAGCGAGGGGGTATTCTTC. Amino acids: CASSPSWSEGVFF.

The CDR3 sequence is CASSQVAGLDTQYF. CDR3 DNA: TGCGCCAGCAGCCAAGTCGCCGGCCTAGATACGCAGTATTTT. The V call is TRBV4-3, the J call TRBJ2-3; D is unresolved. Trimming cost V 1 base and J 5 bases, with 10 bases left between them. The CDR3 has 14 residues. Germline assignment: CDR1 LGHNA and CDR2 YSLEER.

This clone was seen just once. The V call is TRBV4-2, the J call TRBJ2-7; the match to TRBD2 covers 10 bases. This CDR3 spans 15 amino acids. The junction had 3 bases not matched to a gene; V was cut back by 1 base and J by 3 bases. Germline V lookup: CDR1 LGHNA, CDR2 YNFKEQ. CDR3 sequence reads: CASSQASGSDYEQYV. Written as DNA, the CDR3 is TGTGCCAGCAGCCAAGCTAGCGGGAGTGACTACGAGCAGTACGTC.

The CDR3 sequence is CAISPTPGQGVADTQYF. The CDR3 nucleotides are TGTGCCATCAGTCCGACCCCGGGACAGGGGGTTGCAGATACGCAGTATTTT. V gene TRBV10-3 combines with J gene TRBJ2-3; 11 bases align to TRBD1. The V gene end was trimmed by 5 bases and the J gene end by 4 bases; junction bases not matched to a gene: 11. Germline V CDR1 and CDR2: ENHRY, SYGVKD. CDR3 length: 17 residues.